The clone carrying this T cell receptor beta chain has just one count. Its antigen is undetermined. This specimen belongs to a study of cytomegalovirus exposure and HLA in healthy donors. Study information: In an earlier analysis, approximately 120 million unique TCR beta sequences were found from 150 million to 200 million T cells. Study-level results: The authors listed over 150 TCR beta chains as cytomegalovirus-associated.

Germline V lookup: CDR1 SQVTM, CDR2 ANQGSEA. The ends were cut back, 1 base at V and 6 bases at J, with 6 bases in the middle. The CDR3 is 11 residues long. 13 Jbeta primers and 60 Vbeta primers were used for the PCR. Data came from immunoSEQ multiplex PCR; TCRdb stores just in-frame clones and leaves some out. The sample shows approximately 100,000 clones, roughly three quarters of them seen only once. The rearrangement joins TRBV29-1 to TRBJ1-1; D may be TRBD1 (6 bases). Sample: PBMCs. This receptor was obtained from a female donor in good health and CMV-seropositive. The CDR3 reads CSVEGTAEAFF. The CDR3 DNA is TGCAGCGTTGAAGGGACAGCTGAAGCTTTCTTT.